A single sample gave rise to the 9 T cell receptor beta chains below, sequenced in a study of T cell responses to AZD1222 COVID-19 vaccine. Clones were read by immunoSEQ multiplex PCR, and TCRdb kept only the in-frame ones, dropping some. This repertoire shows 160,000 or so clones, around 92% found once; its top ten account for 1% to 1.4%. This sample comprised peripheral blood, obtained 28 days after the second AZD1222 dose. The receptors here all came from an adult who received the AZD1222 COVID-19 vaccine.

This chain links TRBV5-3 with TRBJ2-7; 8 nucleotides agree with TRBD1. TRBV5-3 is noted as an ORF with a role that remains uncertain. V dropped 4 bases and J dropped 5; count of bases not matched to a gene: 23. The CDR3 contains 19 residues. The CDR3 protein is CARSPPPTGVSIIEDEQYF. CDR3 DNA: TGTGCCAGAAGCCCACCCCCGACAGGGGTATCAATAATAGAGGACGAGCAGTACTTC.

CDR3 coding DNA: TGTGCCAGCCGAACCTTTGGGCGTTATGGCTACACCTTC. It codes for CASRTFGRYGYTF. The gene calls are TRBV27 and TRBJ1-2; D is unclear. The CDR3 length is 13 residues. Germline-derived CDR1 and CDR2 are MNHEY and SMNVEV (reference sequence). The ends were cut back, 8 bases at V and 5 bases at J, with 15 bases in the middle.

This chain connects TRBV5-1 to TRBJ2-1; TRBD2 matches at 9 bases. There are 16 residues in the CDR3. From germline, CDR1 is SGHRS and CDR2 YFSETQ. The J segment lost 3 bases and the V segment lost 0 bases, leaving 4 bases of the junction unmatched. The chain's CDR3 is CASSLGLAGIYNEQFF. CDR3 DNA sequence: TGCGCCAGCAGCTTGGGGCTAGCGGGGATCTACAATGAGCAGTTCTTC.

This clone was seen only a few times. The gene calls are TRBV27 and TRBJ2-2; 7 bases agree with TRBD1. The trim removed 5 bases at V and 5 bases at J, leaving 11 bases unmatched. The CDR3 totals 16 residues. Germline V gene data show CDR1 as MNHEY and CDR2 as SMNVEV (reference sequence). CDR3 loop: CASSPLGTEGTGELFF. The CDR3 bases are TGTGCCAGCAGTCCGCTTGGGACAGAAGGGACCGGGGAGCTGTTTTTT.

The V and J genes are TRBV2 and TRBJ1-3; TRBD1 agrees at 7 bases. The V and J ends lost 9 bases and 0 bases, in that order; junction bases with no gene match: 11. Germline CDR1 is SNHLY and CDR2 is FYNNEI. This CDR3 comprises 16 residues. In DNA, the CDR3 is TGTGCCAGACAAGGAGAGGGACAGAGCTCTGGAAACACCATATATTTT. As protein: CARQGEGQSSGNTIYF.

The chain has TRBV29-1 and TRBJ1-2, with a tentative D call TRBD1 (5 bases). CDR1 is SQVTM, CDR2 ANQGSEA, per germline. The V end lost 7 bases, the J end lost 7 bases, and 19 bases lay between the germline ends. The CDR3 loop spans 13 amino acids. The CDR3 loop is CSAGGGADGGYTF. Here the CDR3 DNA reads TGCAGCGCCGGTGGAGGGGCGGATGGTGGCTACACCTTC.

The gene calls are TRBV7-6 and TRBJ1-6; D gene unclear. Trimming cost V 2 bases and J 7 bases, with 6 bases left between them. The CDR3 has 13 amino acids. The V gene's germline CDR1 is SGHVS and CDR2 FNYEAQ. The chain's CDR3 is CASSLRGNSPLHF. In DNA form, the CDR3 reads TGTGCCAGCAGCTTACGCGGAAATTCACCCCTCCACTTT. Full variable domain (outside the CDR3, taken from reference TRBV7-6 and TRBJ1-6): GAGVSQSPRYKVTKRGQDVALRCDPISGHVSLYWYRQALGQGPEFLTYFNYEAQQDKSGLPNDRFSAERPEGSISTLTIQRTEQRDSAMYRCASSLRGNSPLHFGNGTRLTVT.

The DNA of the CDR3 is TGCGCCAGCAGCGGCTTCAGGGGCCGAAACACTGAAGCTTTCTTT. Translated, it gives CASSGFRGRNTEAFF. The chain has TRBV5-1 and TRBJ1-1; the D gene is possibly TRBD1 (6 bases). Per germline, CDR1 SGHRS and CDR2 YFSETQ. The ends were cut back, 4 bases at V and 2 bases at J, with 15 bases in the middle. The CDR3 is 15 amino acids. The full variable domain, rest sourced from reference TRBV5-1 and TRBJ1-1, is KAGVTQTPRYLIKTRGQQVTLSCSPISGHRSVSWYQQTPGQGLQFLFEYFSETQRNKGNFPGRFSGRQFSNSRSEMNVSTLELGDSALYLCASSGFRGRNTEAFFGQGTRLTVV.

The sample holds one count of this clone. DNA for the CDR3: TGTGCCAGCAGCCCTAACAGGGGGCCGAGCCAGCCCCAGCATTTT. It yields the protein CASSPNRGPSQPQHF. V and J are TRBV7-8 and TRBJ1-5, with 9 bases identical to TRBD1. CDR1 and CDR2 from the germline V gene are SGHVS and FQNEAQ. CDR3 length: 15 residues. The V segment lost 5 bases and the J segment 7 bases; nucleotides outside the gene matches: 9.